This entry concerns a single TCR beta chain. No cognate antigen has been identified for it. Qualities for individual bases were not recorded, and no much larger clone is one base off. The library was made by the immunoSEQ multiplex PCR assay. Processing in the source paper ran as follows. To diagnose cytomegalovirus status from the catalog of TCR beta chain sequences, a statistical classification framework was built. Not all clones reach the TCRdb copy of this immuneACCESS table, which keeps in-frame sequences only. Checked studies attribute under half of the gap to unresolved V genes and leave the rest unexplained. V and J calls and clone size are given by that table; D and trimming were obtained from the DNA. The sample yields about 130,000 clones; roughly nine tenths were counted once. The ten largest make up about 9.9% of the sample. From the germline V gene, CDR1 is MDHEN and CDR2 is SYDVKM. The CDR3 sequence holds 13 residues, the cysteine and phenylalanine included. The retained sequence is limited to the CDR3, 39 bases, with the frame set at the first base. Unmatched junction bases come to 4, with V trimmed by 2 bases and J by 8 bases.

The donors belonged to the validation cohort of around 130 subjects, which was separate from the approximately 660-subject first cohort. This sample is part of a study of cytomegalovirus exposure and HLA in healthy donors listed by TCRdb under 2017. At the level of the whole study: A later analysis indicated that the 110 or so validation repertoires were generated on the platform also employed for the roughly 730 repertoires of the first cohort. The study was designed to test whether signatures of past pathogen exposure could be identified by cataloging public T cell receptors. In addition to the first cohort of 666 subjects, a separate validation cohort of about 120 different subjects was used. To predict cytomegalovirus infection status, the study combined high-throughput TCR immunosequencing, statistical association of individual TCRs with disease status, and machine learning.

Overall study results and their limits: A later analysis had no HLA typing for the validation cohort, so co-occurrence there was scored across all 130 or so repertoires. Across donors, most TCR sequences were observed very rarely, whereas some public TCRs were present in many individuals. In both the original and validation cohorts, the classifier was reported to diagnose cytomegalovirus status with high specificity and sensitivity. In a later analysis, TCRs clustered in the first cohort were found to also tend to co-occur in the 120 validation repertoires, with approximately 94% of cluster scores above 0. In vitro tests confirmed that three of the cytomegalovirus-associated TCR beta chains recognize cytomegalovirus antigens. The authors suggested that the approach could potentially be generalized to other disease states and immunological phenotypes. In the study, approximately 150 TCR beta chains were listed as associated with cytomegalovirus.

The receptor chain draws on TRBV28 and TRBJ1-2; a stretch of 8 junction bases matches TRBD1. Source material: PBMCs. The sequence derives from a woman between 18 and 29 years old in good health and CMV-seropositive. The CDR3 region reads CASSLDRGRGYTF. The DNA is as follows: TGTGCCAGCAGTTTAGACAGGGGAAGAGGCTACACCTTC.